The rows below give T cell receptor beta chains drawn from one sample of a study of CD4 T cells in relation to SARS-CoV-2 and coronaviruses. The data were produced by immunoSEQ multiplex PCR, yet TCRdb's version contains in-frame clones alone and is incomplete. The table lists 35,000 to 40,000 clones, approximately 86% of them singletons. These receptors have no identified antigens. The sequencing input was naive CD4+ T cells from PBMCs, cultured in vitro. All receptors derive from an adult with COVID-19. Both conserved end residues are part of each CDR3. A D gene is named only where the DNA matches it firmly. Clone size appears in some rows only: once, few, many, or a class for an expanded clone.

v_call: TRBV29-1
clone_size: -
d_call: TRBD1
j_call: TRBJ2-5
cdr3_nt: TGCAGCGTGGTTGACAGGGATGGGGGAGAGACCCAGTACTTC
cdr3_aa: CSVVDRDGGETQYF

v_call: TRBV7-2
clone_size: -
d_call: -
j_call: TRBJ2-7
cdr3_nt: TGTGCCAGCAGCTTATCCGTCGGGGGATTATACGAGCAGTACTTC
cdr3_aa: CASSLSVGGLYEQYF

v_call: TRBV5-1
clone_size: -
d_call: TRBD1
j_call: TRBJ2-2
cdr3_nt: TGCGCCAGCAGCTTTCCGGACAGGGGCTTTCGTCACCCGAACACCGGGGAGCTGTTTTTT
cdr3_aa: CASSFPDRGFRHPNTGELFF

v_call: TRBV6-5
clone_size: -
d_call: -
j_call: TRBJ1-1
cdr3_nt: TGTGCCAGCCACCCCAGGGGTGGTGCGGCCACTGAAGCTTTCTTT
cdr3_aa: CASHPRGGAATEAFF

v_call: TRBV28
clone_size: -
d_call: TRBD2
j_call: TRBJ2-7
cdr3_nt: TGTGCCAGCAGGCGACTAGCGGGAGGGCAACTGAGAAACGAGCAGTACTTC
cdr3_aa: CASRRLAGGQLRNEQYF

v_call: TRBV30
clone_size: -
d_call: -
j_call: TRBJ1-5
cdr3_nt: TGTGCCTGGAGCCCCGACAGTCCCCGGCAAGGTCAGCCCCAGCATTTT
cdr3_aa: CAWSPDSPRQGQPQHF

v_call: TRBV29-1
clone_size: -
d_call: TRBD1
j_call: TRBJ1-2
cdr3_nt: TGCAGCGGCGAGGACAGGGTAGGTTCGGACTATGGCTACACCTTC
cdr3_aa: CSGEDRVGSDYGYTF

v_call: TRBV12-3/TRBV12-4
clone_size: -
d_call: -
j_call: TRBJ1-2
cdr3_nt: TGTGCCAGCAATTCAAGGGGGAGCGGTGGCTACACCTTC
cdr3_aa: CASNSRGSGGYTF

v_call: TRBV19
clone_size: -
d_call: -
j_call: TRBJ2-1
cdr3_nt: TGTGCCAGTGGGGGCAATGAGCAGTTCTTC
cdr3_aa: CASGGNEQFF

v_call: TRBV4-1
clone_size: -
d_call: -
j_call: TRBJ2-1
cdr3_nt: TGCGCCAGCAGCCAAGTATTCGACCCCCGTCCAAGGACCCAGAACGAGCAGTTCTTC
cdr3_aa: CASSQVFDPRPRTQNEQFF

v_call: TRBV7-9
clone_size: -
d_call: -
j_call: TRBJ2-7
cdr3_nt: TGTGCCAGCAACAAAGCACAGGGTCTGGCCTACGAGCAGTACTTC
cdr3_aa: CASNKAQGLAYEQYF

v_call: TRBV30
clone_size: few
d_call: -
j_call: TRBJ1-4
cdr3_nt: TGTGCCTGGAGTGTGATCAAGGAAAAACTGTTTTTT
cdr3_aa: CAWSVIKEKLFF

v_call: TRBV11-2
clone_size: -
d_call: -
j_call: TRBJ2-4
cdr3_nt: TGTGCCAGCAGCTCATCATTGCTGGGACAACTAGCCAAAAACATTCAGTACTTC
cdr3_aa: CASSSSLLGQLAKNIQYF

v_call: TRBV10-3
clone_size: -
d_call: -
j_call: TRBJ2-7
cdr3_nt: TGTGCCATCAGTGAGTCGCCGGGGCGCGAGCAGTACTTC
cdr3_aa: CAISESPGREQYF

v_call: TRBV5-6
clone_size: -
d_call: -
j_call: TRBJ2-1
cdr3_nt: TGTGCCAGCACACATTTTATCGCTCTCAATGAGCAGTTCTTC
cdr3_aa: CASTHFIALNEQFF

v_call: TRBV10-3
clone_size: -
d_call: -
j_call: TRBJ1-1
cdr3_nt: TGTGCCATCGGGGGCATGAACACTGAAGCTTTCTTT
cdr3_aa: CAIGGMNTEAFF

v_call: TRBV28
clone_size: -
d_call: TRBD2
j_call: TRBJ2-2
cdr3_nt: TGTGCCAGCAGTTTCGGCGGGGGGCTCACCGGGGAGCTGTTTTTT
cdr3_aa: CASSFGGGLTGELFF

v_call: TRBV5-1
clone_size: -
d_call: TRBD1
j_call: TRBJ2-3
cdr3_nt: TGCGCCAGCAGCTGGAGGACAGGGGGCGTCCCAGATACGCAGTATTTT
cdr3_aa: CASSWRTGGVPDTQYF

v_call: TRBV27
clone_size: -
d_call: -
j_call: TRBJ1-3
cdr3_nt: TGTGCCAGCAGGGCGGCGGACACCATATATTTT
cdr3_aa: CASRAADTIYF

v_call: TRBV28
clone_size: -
d_call: -
j_call: TRBJ2-3
cdr3_nt: TGTGCCAGCAAGGGACCGAGCCGTCCAGATACGCAGTATTTT
cdr3_aa: CASKGPSRPDTQYF

v_call: TRBV30
clone_size: -
d_call: -
j_call: TRBJ2-1
cdr3_nt: TGTGCCGGATCCCAGGGACCTGAGCAGTTCTTC
cdr3_aa: CAGSQGPEQFF

v_call: TRBV20-1
clone_size: -
d_call: TRBD2
j_call: TRBJ2-3
cdr3_nt: TGCAGTGCTAGTCCCGGACTAGCGGGGTTCACAGATACGCAGTATTTT
cdr3_aa: CSASPGLAGFTDTQYF

v_call: TRBV4-3
clone_size: -
d_call: TRBD2
j_call: TRBJ2-5
cdr3_nt: TGCGCCAGCAGCCAAGACATAGGTAGCGGGAGGACGGAGACCCAGTACTTC
cdr3_aa: CASSQDIGSGRTETQYF

v_call: TRBV9
clone_size: -
d_call: -
j_call: TRBJ1-3
cdr3_nt: TGTGCCAGCAGCGTAGCAGGGTCTGGAAACACCATATATTTT
cdr3_aa: CASSVAGSGNTIYF

v_call: TRBV14
clone_size: few
d_call: TRBD2
j_call: TRBJ2-2
cdr3_nt: TGTGCCAGCAGCCATTTAGTTAGAGCTAGCGGAGCCAACACCGGGGAGCTGTTTTTT
cdr3_aa: CASSHLVRASGANTGELFF

v_call: TRBV4-1
clone_size: -
d_call: -
j_call: TRBJ2-7
cdr3_nt: TGCGCCAGCAGCCAAGTGGCCGGGCAGATGAGCTCCTACGAGCAGTACTTC
cdr3_aa: CASSQVAGQMSSYEQYF

v_call: TRBV28
clone_size: once
d_call: TRBD2
j_call: TRBJ2-7
cdr3_nt: TGTGCCAGCACCACCAAGCGGGGTGACGGCTACGAGCAGTACTTC
cdr3_aa: CASTTKRGDGYEQYF

v_call: TRBV28
clone_size: -
d_call: -
j_call: TRBJ2-2
cdr3_nt: TGTGCCAGCAACGCATTTAGTCCGAACACCGGGGAGCTGTTTTTT
cdr3_aa: CASNAFSPNTGELFF

v_call: TRBV10-2
clone_size: -
d_call: -
j_call: TRBJ2-5
cdr3_nt: TGCGCCAGCAGTGATGAGGTAGAGACCCAGTACTTC
cdr3_aa: CASSDEVETQYF

v_call: TRBV28
clone_size: -
d_call: -
j_call: TRBJ2-1
cdr3_nt: TGTGCCAGCATTCCCGGAGGGTCTTCCTCCTACAATGAGCAGTTCTTC
cdr3_aa: CASIPGGSSSYNEQFF

v_call: TRBV5-6
clone_size: -
d_call: TRBD1
j_call: TRBJ2-1
cdr3_nt: TGTGCCAGCAAGCGAGGGGGACAGGCTGCCACACAGCAGTTCTTC
cdr3_aa: CASKRGGQAATQQFF

v_call: TRBV28
clone_size: once
d_call: TRBD1
j_call: TRBJ1-4
cdr3_nt: TGTGCCAGCAGTCCTACAGGGGGTCTAGAGGAAAAACTGTTTTTT
cdr3_aa: CASSPTGGLEEKLFF

v_call: TRBV7-9
clone_size: -
d_call: -
j_call: TRBJ1-5
cdr3_nt: TGTGCCAGCAGCTTAGGAGTTAGCAATCAGCCCCAGCATTTT
cdr3_aa: CASSLGVSNQPQHF